This paragraph covers one TCR beta chain sequence. The antigen is unknown. The record originates from a study of shared clonotypes between healthy human individuals. Regarding the study as a whole: Naive CD4 clonotypes overlapped across a handful of donors at around 4.8%.

Profiled with immunoSEQ multiplex PCR; TCRdb holds only in-frame clones, not every one. The data show 2.3 million or so clones, over 90% seen once. The sequencing sample was made of naive CD4+ T cells from PBMCs. This sample's subset: CD45RA+ positively selected. This TCR derives from a man aged 18-30 years in good health. Some clones in this sample may be carry-over from other donors' samples.

CDR3 DNA sequence: TGCGCCAGCAGTGAGGGCTATAGGGCCAGGCCTTTTTCAACCTACGAGCAGTACTTC. It encodes CASSEGYRARPFSTYEQYF. The V gene is TRBV10-2, the J gene TRBJ2-7; no reliable D call. Germline V gene sequence: CDR1 WSHSY, CDR2 SAAADI. The CDR3 totals 19 residues. V was pared by 2 bases and J by 2 bases, with 25 bases between.